Listed below are T cell receptor beta chains from one sample, sequenced in a study of patients and donors after allogeneic stem cell transplantation. From the RT-PCR reads, TCRdb called clonotypes with MiXCR, one entry per CDR3 protein. The top ten hold around 50% of the sample, which has about 160,000 distinct CDR3 sequences, approximately 40% seen once. The sequencing input was blood, either unsorted or a sorted T cell fraction (not recorded which). The source of these receptors is a human donor who was either an allogeneic HSCT recipient or a stem cell or donor lymphocyte infusion donor (not recorded which). It is not recorded whose cells these are; they may come from a transplant donor. Both conserved end residues are part of each CDR3. D genes are given only for firm matches. Rows may omit the clone size; those that give it use once, few, many or a size class.

clone size | D gene | J gene | V gene | CDR3 DNA | CDR3 protein
- | - | TRBJ1-1 | TRBV5-1 | TGCGCCAGCAGCTTGAGTGGGTCAGCCTGGGGACCTGAAGCTTTCTTT | CASSLSGSAWGPEAFF
- | - | TRBJ2-3 | TRBV5-1 | TGCGCCAGCAGCTACCGCCTAACAGATACGCAGTATTTT | CASSYRLTDTQYF
few | - | TRBJ1-1 | TRBV12-3/TRBV12-4 | TGTGCCAGCAGCCCAGACGGGTACACTGAAGCTTTCTTT | CASSPDGYTEAFF
few | - | TRBJ2-1 | TRBV9 | TGTGCCAGCACCGCTCCCTCCTACAATGAGCAGTTCTTC | CASTAPSYNEQFF
few | TRBD1 | TRBJ1-3 | TRBV27 | TGTGCCAGCAGTCCTCGGGCAGGGGACAGTGGAAACACCATATATTTT | CASSPRAGDSGNTIYF
- | TRBD1 | TRBJ1-1 | TRBV4-2 | TGTGCCAGCAGCCCACGGGACAGCTTGAACACTGAAGCTTTCTTT | CASSPRDSLNTEAFF
- | - | TRBJ2-1 | TRBV12-3/TRBV12-4 | TGTGCCAGCAGCCCGTCGGTACGCGATGAGCAGTTCTTC | CASSPSVRDEQFF
- | - | TRBJ1-1 | TRBV27 | TGTGCCAGCAGTTCCTGGACGGCGAACACTGAAGCTTTCTTT | CASSSWTANTEAFF
few | - | TRBJ1-5 | TRBV7-6 | TGTGCCAGCAGCTTGGTTTCCGGGACACATACCAATCAGCCCCAGCATTTT | CASSLVSGTHTNQPQHF
few | TRBD1 | TRBJ1-2 | TRBV3-1 | TGTGCCAGCAGTCGGGACAGGGGGGACTATGGCTACACCTTC | CASSRDRGDYGYTF
- | TRBD2 | TRBJ2-3 | TRBV20-1 | TGCAGTGCCCGGGGCAGCGGGGGGGCAGATACGCAGTATTTT | CSARGSGGADTQYF
few | - | TRBJ2-7 | TRBV12-3/TRBV12-4 | TGTGCCAGCAGTTATAAGGGGAAGTACGAGCAGTACTTC | CASSYKGKYEQYF
few | TRBD2 | TRBJ2-1 | TRBV12-3/TRBV12-4 | TGTGCCAGCAGCCGACTAGCGGCCTGGTCCTACAATGAGCAGTTCTTC | CASSRLAAWSYNEQFF
- | - | TRBJ1-3 | TRBV15 | TGTGCCACCAGCAGAGATGGGGGGAACACCATATATTTT | CATSRDGGNTIYF
- | - | TRBJ1-3 | TRBV5-1 | TGCGCCAGCAGCCCTGGGCCAGGGACCAACACCATATATTTT | CASSPGPGTNTIYF
- | - | TRBJ2-1 | TRBV2 | TGTGCCAGCAGCGGGACCTCTGAGCAGTTCTTC | CASSGTSEQFF
few | - | TRBJ1-2 | TRBV6-6 | TGTGCCAGCAACCCTACCTATTATAACCGCCATGGCTACACCTTC | CASNPTYYNRHGYTF
- | - | TRBJ2-1 | TRBV3-1 | TGTGCCAGCAGCCCCGGGTCAGGCGATGAGCAGTTCTTC | CASSPGSGDEQFF
- | - | TRBJ2-3 | TRBV7-2 | TGTGCCAGCAGCTTCCCCGGCACAGATACGCAGTATTTT | CASSFPGTDTQYF
- | TRBD1 | TRBJ1-1 | TRBV12-3/TRBV12-4 | TGTGCCAGCAGGAAGACAGGGGTCAGTGAAGCTTTCTTT | CASRKTGVSEAFF
few | - | TRBJ1-5 | TRBV12-3/TRBV12-4 | TGTGCCAGCAGTTTGGTGGTGGGGCTGAAAAGGGCCCAGCATTTT | CASSLVVGLKRAQHF
few | - | TRBJ1-6 | TRBV6-5 | TGTGCCAGCAGATTACAGGGAGTTCCCTATAATTCACCCCTCCACTTT | CASRLQGVPYNSPLHF
once | - | TRBJ1-2 | TRBV3-1 | TGTGCCAGCAGCCAAGCCGGGGCAAGTGGCTACACCTTC | CASSQAGASGYTF
- | - | TRBJ1-6 | TRBV4-2 | TGTGCCAGCAGCCAACCAGGGGAAATAAGTTCACCCCTCCACTTT | CASSQPGEISSPLHF
- | - | TRBJ2-1 | TRBV24-1 | TGTGCCACCAGGAAAGACAATGAGCAGTTCTTC | CATRKDNEQFF
few | TRBD1 | TRBJ2-7 | TRBV28 | TGTGCCAGCAGCTTTGGGACAGCCTCCTACGAGCAGTACTTC | CASSFGTASYEQYF
- | TRBD1 | TRBJ2-1 | TRBV3-1 | TGTGCCAGCAGCCAAGATAGGGGGCTCGATGAGCAGTTCTTC | CASSQDRGLDEQFF
- | - | TRBJ1-2 | TRBV7-9 | TGTGCCAGCAGTCGCGGACCGGAAGAAGGCTATGGCTACACCTTC | CASSRGPEEGYGYTF
- | - | TRBJ2-5 | TRBV7-9 | TGTGCCAGCAGTCGGGGGACAAAACAAGAGACCCAGTACTTC | CASSRGTKQETQYF
few | - | TRBJ1-4 | TRBV28 | TGTGCCAGCAGTTTTTTCCTCCAGGGGCGGGATGAAAAACTGTTTTTT | CASSFFLQGRDEKLFF
- | - | TRBJ2-5 | TRBV10-3 | TGTGCCATCAGGGCGGGGAATACCCAGTACTTC | CAIRAGNTQYF
- | - | TRBJ1-1 | TRBV10-1 | TGCGCCAGACAGGACACGCAATCCCCTGAAGCTTTCTTT | CARQDTQSPEAFF
- | - | TRBJ2-3 | TRBV9 | TGTGCCAGCAGCTCTCCGGGACTCCACACAGATACGCAGTATTTT | CASSSPGLHTDTQYF
- | - | TRBJ1-6 | TRBV25-1 | TGTGCCAGCAGTGAAAGGACAAACTCACCCCTCCACTTT | CASSERTNSPLHF
- | - | TRBJ1-6 | TRBV6-1 | TGTGCCAGCAGTTTTTCCGACTCCTATAATTCACCCCTCCACTTT | CASSFSDSYNSPLHF
few | TRBD1 | TRBJ1-6 | TRBV5-1 | TGCGCCAGCAGCTTGACCGGGACAGGGAGATCACCCCTCCACTTT | CASSLTGTGRSPLHF
- | TRBD1 | TRBJ2-1 | TRBV20-1 | TGCAGTGCTAGAGCGGGGCAGGGGGTTAATGAGCAGTTCTTC | CSARAGQGVNEQFF
few | - | TRBJ1-1 | TRBV20-1 | TGCAGTACATTGCAGGGAGCCGGTGAAGCTTTCTTT | CSTLQGAGEAFF
- | - | TRBJ2-7 | TRBV6-2/TRBV6-3 | TGTGCCAGCAGTTACGGGTCAGGGGAATCGTACGAGCAGTACTTC | CASSYGSGESYEQYF
few | - | TRBJ1-2 | TRBV4-3 | TGCGCCAGCAGCCTACTCACAGGGTCCAACTATGGCTACACCTTC | CASSLLTGSNYGYTF
few | TRBD1 | TRBJ1-1 | TRBV20-1 | TGCAGTGCCGCGACAGGGAAGAACACTGAAGCTTTCTTT | CSAATGKNTEAFF
- | - | TRBJ2-3 | TRBV7-3 | TGTGCCAGCAGCTTTACCAGTTCAGACACAGATACGCAGTATTTT | CASSFTSSDTDTQYF
- | TRBD2 | TRBJ2-1 | TRBV6-2/TRBV6-3 | TGTGCCAGCAGTTATACGGGCCAGGGGTGGGCTAGCGGGGGCCACAATGAGCAGTTCTTC | CASSYTGQGWASGGHNEQFF
- | - | TRBJ1-1 | TRBV7-3 | TGTGCCAGCAGCTCGACTCCTGGGATAAGTGCTGAAGCTTTCTTT | CASSSTPGISAEAFF
many | TRBD1 | TRBJ1-2 | TRBV2 | TGTGCCAGCTCCTCGACAGGGGTGTATGGCTACACCTTC | CASSSTGVYGYTF
- | - | TRBJ1-2 | TRBV12-3/TRBV12-4 | TGTGCCAGCAGTTTCACAGGCGGTCCCTATGGCTACACCTTC | CASSFTGGPYGYTF
few | - | TRBJ2-2 | TRBV12-3/TRBV12-4 | TGTGCCAGCACCCAGGAGGGGGCGGTCACCGGGGAGCTGTTTTTT | CASTQEGAVTGELFF
few | - | TRBJ1-1 | TRBV9 | TGTGCCAGCAGCGTCGACGGGAGTTGGACTGAAGCTTTCTTT | CASSVDGSWTEAFF
few | TRBD1 | TRBJ1-2 | TRBV6-6 | TGTGCCAGCAGTTACACTCTAACAGGGGTCGGCACCTTC | CASSYTLTGVGTF
- | - | TRBJ1-2 | TRBV7-9 | TGTGCCAGCAGCTTAACTCGTTCGGACTATGGCTACACCTTC | CASSLTRSDYGYTF
- | - | TRBJ2-2 | TRBV3-1 | TGTGCCAGCAGACTAGCCCTCGAGACCGGGGAGCTGTTTTTT | CASRLALETGELFF
few | - | TRBJ1-3 | TRBV12-3/TRBV12-4 | TGTGCCAGCAGCCGATTCGGGGAGGCGGGGTCCCCTGGAAACACCATATATTTT | CASSRFGEAGSPGNTIYF
- | - | TRBJ2-1 | TRBV18 | TGTGCCAGCTCAAGGGCCGTGGGGGACAATGAGCAGTTCTTC | CASSRAVGDNEQFF
- | - | TRBJ2-4 | TRBV27 | TGTGCCAGCAGTTTATCGATGCCCCTAAGGGACATTCAGTACTTC | CASSLSMPLRDIQYF
- | - | TRBJ1-2 | TRBV9 | TGTGCCAGCAGCGCAGCGGACGGAAACTACGGCTACACCTTC | CASSAADGNYGYTF
medium-sized | - | TRBJ1-1 | TRBV27 | TGTGCCAGCAGTTTAGGGCAGGGGGAAGCTTTCTTT | CASSLGQGEAFF
few | TRBD2 | TRBJ2-3 | TRBV6-6 | TGTGCCAGCAGTACCCCACTAGCGGGGCGGTCGGATACGCAGTATTTT | CASSTPLAGRSDTQYF
- | - | TRBJ1-4 | TRBV25-1 | TGTGCCAGCAGTGCTCCAGGGACGGGGGATGAAAAACTGTTTTTT | CASSAPGTGDEKLFF
- | TRBD2 | TRBJ2-1 | TRBV12-3/TRBV12-4 | TGTGCCAGCAGTTTTGTCAGCGGGGGCCACAATGAGCAGTTCTTC | CASSFVSGGHNEQFF
- | TRBD1 | TRBJ2-5 | TRBV14 | TGTGCCAGCAGCGGACAGGGCAGAGGCGTAGAGACCCAGTACTTC | CASSGQGRGVETQYF